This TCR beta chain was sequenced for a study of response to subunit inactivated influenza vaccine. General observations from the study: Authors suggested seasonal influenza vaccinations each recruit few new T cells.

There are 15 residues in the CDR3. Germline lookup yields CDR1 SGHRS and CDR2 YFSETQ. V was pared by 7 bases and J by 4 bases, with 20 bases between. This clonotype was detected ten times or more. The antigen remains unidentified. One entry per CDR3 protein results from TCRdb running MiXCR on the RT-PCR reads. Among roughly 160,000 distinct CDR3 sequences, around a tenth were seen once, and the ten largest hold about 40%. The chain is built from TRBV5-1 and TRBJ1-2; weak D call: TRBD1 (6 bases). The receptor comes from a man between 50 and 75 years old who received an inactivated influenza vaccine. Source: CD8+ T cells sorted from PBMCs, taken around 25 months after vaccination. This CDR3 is CASQTDPGAFYGYTF. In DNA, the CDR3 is TGCGCCAGCCAAACCGACCCGGGGGCTTTCTATGGCTACACCTTC. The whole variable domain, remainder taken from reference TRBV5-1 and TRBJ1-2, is KAGVTQTPRYLIKTRGQQVTLSCSPISGHRSVSWYQQTPGQGLQFLFEYFSETQRNKGNFPGRFSGRQFSNSRSEMNVSTLELGDSALYLCASQTDPGAFYGYTFGSGTRLTVV.